The 8 T cell receptor beta chains below all came from one sample that was sequenced in a study of blood T cell repertoires in COVID-19. The data were produced by immunoSEQ multiplex PCR, yet TCRdb's version contains in-frame clones alone and is incomplete. Among about 280,000 clones listed, roughly nine tenths were seen once. The sequencing sample was made of peripheral blood. All receptors derive from a woman in her thirties with COVID-19, enrolled during active disease.

Only one count was recorded for this clone. This sequence joins TRBV10-3 and TRBJ1-1, with 10 bases fitting TRBD1. V dropped 6 bases and J dropped 5; count of bases not matched to a gene: 6. Germline CDR1 is ENHRY and CDR2 is SYGVKD. The CDR3 consists of 14 residues. CDR3 DNA: TGTGCCATCAGGGACAGGACAGGGGGAACTGAAGCTTTCTTT. Amino acids: CAIRDRTGGTEAFF.

The CDR3 region is CASSAQGNYGYTF. In DNA form, the CDR3 reads TGTGCCAGCAGCGCGCAGGGTAACTATGGCTACACCTTC. The chain uses TRBV5-5 and TRBJ1-2; the D gene is possibly TRBD1 (5 bases). The CDR3 contains 13 residues. The V end lost 4 bases, the J end lost 1 base, and 8 bases lay between the germline ends. Germline V gene sequence: CDR1 SGHKS, CDR2 YYEKEE (reference sequence).

The chain joins TRBV5-1 to TRBJ1-2, with D perhaps matching TRBD1 (5 bases). The germline CDR1 and CDR2 sequences are SGHRS and YFSETQ. The CDR3 has 13 amino acids. Between the trimmed V and J ends, which lost 3 bases and 6 bases, there was a span of 12 bases. The CDR3, as DNA: TGCGCCAGCAGCTCACAGGACCCCCATGGCTACACCTTC. This encodes CASSSQDPHGYTF. Variable domain in full (rest from reference TRBV5-1 and TRBJ1-2): KAGVTQTPRYLIKTRGQQVTLSCSPISGHRSVSWYQQTPGQGLQFLFEYFSETQRNKGNFPGRFSGRQFSNSRSEMNVSTLELGDSALYLCASSSQDPHGYTFGSGTRLTVV.

This clone was seen just once. This chain connects TRBV5-5 to TRBJ1-2; 8 bases agree with TRBD1. CDR1 and CDR2 from the germline V gene are SGHKS and YYEKEE (reference sequence). Trimming at V came to 2 bases and at J to 4 bases, leaving 1 base not matched to a gene. The CDR3 has 13 amino acids. The DNA for the CDR3 is TGTGCCAGCAGCTTTACAGGGGGCTATGGCTACACCTTC. It specifies CASSFTGGYGYTF.

The rearrangement joins TRBV18 to TRBJ1-5; no reliable D call. The length of the CDR3 is 13 residues. Germline V CDR1 and CDR2: KGHSH, LQKENI. V shed 1 base and J shed 6 bases, with 7 bases lying between them. The CDR3 DNA sequence: TGTGCCAGCTCACCACAGAGTGGTCAGCCCCAGCATTTT. It translates to CASSPQSGQPQHF.

The rearrangement joins TRBV6-5 to TRBJ2-5; D call uncertain. Trimming cost V 6 bases and J 4 bases, with 18 bases left between them. This CDR3 has 15 amino acids. In germline, CDR1 is MNHEY, CDR2 SVGAGI. The CDR3 coding sequence is TGTGCCAGCAGCCGTACAGTGTGGGCGTCAGAGACCCAGTACTTC. Amino acids: CASSRTVWASETQYF.

This clone was recorded only once. This chain connects TRBV5-5 to TRBJ2-7; no firm D call. Germline-derived CDR1 and CDR2 are SGHKS and YYEKEE (reference sequence). Trimming pared 0 bases from V and 2 bases from J, leaving 9 bases between. This CDR3 is built from 14 residues. The CDR3 protein is CASSLAAVAYEQYF. CDR3 in DNA: TGTGCCAGCAGCTTGGCGGCGGTGGCCTACGAGCAGTACTTC.

The chain has TRBV2 and TRBJ2-3; 7 bases agree with TRBD2. CDR1 and CDR2 (germline): SNHLY, FYNNEI. Trimming removed 5 bases from V and 6 bases from J; junction bases left unmatched: 2. The CDR3 is 12 residues long. CDR3 coding DNA: TGTGCCAGCAGTAGCGGGGCGGATACGCAGTATTTT. As protein: CASSSGADTQYF. Full variable domain (remainder filled in from reference TRBV2 and TRBJ2-3): EPEVTQTPSHQVTQMGQEVILRCVPISNHLYFYWYRQILGQKVEFLVSFYNNEISEKSEIFDDQFSVERPDGSNFTLKIRSTKLEDSAMYFCASSSGADTQYFGPGTRLTVL.